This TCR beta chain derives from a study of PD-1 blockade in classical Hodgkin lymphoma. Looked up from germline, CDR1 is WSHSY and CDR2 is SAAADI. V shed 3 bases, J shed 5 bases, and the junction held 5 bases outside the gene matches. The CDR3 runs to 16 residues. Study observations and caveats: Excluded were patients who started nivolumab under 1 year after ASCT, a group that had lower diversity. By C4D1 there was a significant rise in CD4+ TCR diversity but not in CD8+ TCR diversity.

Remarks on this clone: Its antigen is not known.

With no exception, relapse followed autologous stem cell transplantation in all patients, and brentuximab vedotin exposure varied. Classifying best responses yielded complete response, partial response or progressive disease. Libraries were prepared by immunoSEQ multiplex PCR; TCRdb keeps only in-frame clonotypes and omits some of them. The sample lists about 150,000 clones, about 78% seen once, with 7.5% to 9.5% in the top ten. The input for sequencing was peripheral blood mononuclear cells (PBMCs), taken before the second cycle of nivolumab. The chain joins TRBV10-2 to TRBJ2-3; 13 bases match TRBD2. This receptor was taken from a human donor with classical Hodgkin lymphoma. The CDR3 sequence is CASSDRTSGRVDTQYF. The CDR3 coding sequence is TGCGCCAGCAGTGATCGGACTAGCGGGAGAGTAGATACGCAGTATTTT.